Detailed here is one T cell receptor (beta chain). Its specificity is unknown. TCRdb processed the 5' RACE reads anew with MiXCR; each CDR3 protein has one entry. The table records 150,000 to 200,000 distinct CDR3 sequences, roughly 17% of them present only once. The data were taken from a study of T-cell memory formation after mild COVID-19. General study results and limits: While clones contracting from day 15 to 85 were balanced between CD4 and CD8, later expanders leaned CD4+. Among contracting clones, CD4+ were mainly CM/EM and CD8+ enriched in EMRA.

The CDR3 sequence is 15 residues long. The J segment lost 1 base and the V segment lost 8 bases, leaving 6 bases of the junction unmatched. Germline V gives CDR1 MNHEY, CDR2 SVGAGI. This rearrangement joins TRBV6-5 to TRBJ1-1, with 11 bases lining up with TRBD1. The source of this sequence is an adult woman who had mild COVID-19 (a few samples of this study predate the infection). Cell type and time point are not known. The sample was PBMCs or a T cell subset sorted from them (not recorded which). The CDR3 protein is CASRGQGAGNTEAFF. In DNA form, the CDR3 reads TGTGCCAGCCGCGGACAGGGGGCAGGGAACACTGAAGCTTTCTTT.